This T cell receptor beta chain came from a study of blood T cell repertoires in COVID-19. About the research overall: The United States, Italy and Spain provided the acute and convalescent COVID-19 samples. From T cells, B-cell-depleted T cells, or PBMCs came the material, which was cDNA or gDNA.

Original data processing: Reference gene primer amplification yielded estimated nucleated cell counts. Repertoires were generated with immunoSEQ multiplex PCR, while TCRdb's copy carries only in-frame clones and drops some. Clonal size and the V and J genes are those of that table, whereas D and trimming came from the DNA. The sample includes about 200,000 clones, about nine tenths of them seen just once. The CDR3 is 16 residues long. V gave up 2 bases and J gave up 12 bases; unmatched junction bases: 13. In germline, CDR1 is MNHNS, CDR2 SASEGT. The chain links TRBV6-1 to TRBJ2-1, with 10 bases matching TRBD1. This TCR derives from a man aged 45-65 years with acute or convalescent COVID-19. The sequenced sample was peripheral blood. The CDR3 spells CASSELRPGTGVVQFF. The CDR3 region has the DNA TGTGCCAGCAGTGAACTTCGTCCCGGGACAGGGGTTGTGCAGTTCTTC.